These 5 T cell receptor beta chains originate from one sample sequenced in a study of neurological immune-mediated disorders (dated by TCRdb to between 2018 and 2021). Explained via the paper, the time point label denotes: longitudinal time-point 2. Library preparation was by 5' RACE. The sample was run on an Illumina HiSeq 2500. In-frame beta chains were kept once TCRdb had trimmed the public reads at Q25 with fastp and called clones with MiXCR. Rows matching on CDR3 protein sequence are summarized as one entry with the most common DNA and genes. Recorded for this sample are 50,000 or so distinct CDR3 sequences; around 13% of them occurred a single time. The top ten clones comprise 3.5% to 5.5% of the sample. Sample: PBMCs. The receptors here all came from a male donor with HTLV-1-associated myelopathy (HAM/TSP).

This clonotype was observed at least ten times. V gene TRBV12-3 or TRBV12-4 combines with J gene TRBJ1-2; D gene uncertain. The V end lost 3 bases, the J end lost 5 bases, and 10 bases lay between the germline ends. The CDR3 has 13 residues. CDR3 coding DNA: TGTGCCAGCAGTTTTAGCAGACCGTATGGCTACACCTTC. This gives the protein CASSFSRPYGYTF.

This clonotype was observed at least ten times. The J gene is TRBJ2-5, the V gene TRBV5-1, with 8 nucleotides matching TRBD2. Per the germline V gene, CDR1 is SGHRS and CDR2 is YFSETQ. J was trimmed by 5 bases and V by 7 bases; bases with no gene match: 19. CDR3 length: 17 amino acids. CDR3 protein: CASRRGSGAGVAETQYF. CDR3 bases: TGCGCCAGCCGCCGAGGCTCGGGAGCGGGGGTAGCGGAGACCCAGTACTTC. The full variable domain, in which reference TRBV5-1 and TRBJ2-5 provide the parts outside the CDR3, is KAGVTQTPRYLIKTRGQQVTLSCSPISGHRSVSWYQQTPGQGLQFLFEYFSETQRNKGNFPGRFSGRQFSNSRSEMNVSTLELGDSALYLCASRRGSGAGVAETQYFGPGTRLLVL.

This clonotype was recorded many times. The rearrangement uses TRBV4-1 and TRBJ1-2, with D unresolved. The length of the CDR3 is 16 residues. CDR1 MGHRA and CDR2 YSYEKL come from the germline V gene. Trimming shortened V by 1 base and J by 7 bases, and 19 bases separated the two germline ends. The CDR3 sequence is CASSQVPRRKYRGYTF. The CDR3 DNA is TGCGCCAGCAGCCAAGTCCCCCGCCGTAAATATCGTGGCTACACCTTC.

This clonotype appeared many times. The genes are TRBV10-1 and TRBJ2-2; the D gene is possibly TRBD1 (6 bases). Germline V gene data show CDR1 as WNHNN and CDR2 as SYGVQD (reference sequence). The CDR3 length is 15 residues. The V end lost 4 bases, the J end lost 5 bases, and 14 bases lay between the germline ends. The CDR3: CASSGQAGETGELFF. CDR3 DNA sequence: TGCGCCAGCAGTGGACAGGCAGGGGAAACCGGGGAGCTGTTTTTT.

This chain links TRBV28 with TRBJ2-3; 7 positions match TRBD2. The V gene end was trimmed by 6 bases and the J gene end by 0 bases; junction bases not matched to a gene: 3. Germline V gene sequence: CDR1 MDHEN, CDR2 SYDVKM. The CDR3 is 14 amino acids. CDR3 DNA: TGTGCCAGCAGGGGGGGGGGAAGCACAGATACGCAGTATTTT. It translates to CASRGGGSTDTQYF.